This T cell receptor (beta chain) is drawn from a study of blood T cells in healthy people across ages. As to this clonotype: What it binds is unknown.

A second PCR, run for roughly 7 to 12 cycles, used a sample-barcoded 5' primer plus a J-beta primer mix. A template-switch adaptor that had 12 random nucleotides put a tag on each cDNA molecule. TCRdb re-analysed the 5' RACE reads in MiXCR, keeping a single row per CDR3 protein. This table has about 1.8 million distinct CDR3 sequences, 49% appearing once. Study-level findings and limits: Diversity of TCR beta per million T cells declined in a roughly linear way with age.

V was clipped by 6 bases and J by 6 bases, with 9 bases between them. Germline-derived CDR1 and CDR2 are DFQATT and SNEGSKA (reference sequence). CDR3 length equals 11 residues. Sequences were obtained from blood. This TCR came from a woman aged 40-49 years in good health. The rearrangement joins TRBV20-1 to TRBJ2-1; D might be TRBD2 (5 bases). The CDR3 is CSAEGSNEQFF. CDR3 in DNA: TGCAGTGCCGAGGGTTCCAATGAGCAGTTCTTC.